The 13 T cell receptor beta chains below all came from one sample that was sequenced in a study of T cells and Merkel cell carcinoma outcomes. Profiled with immunoSEQ multiplex PCR; TCRdb holds only in-frame clones, not every one. The repertoire includes about 1,700 clones, nearly 90% of them detected once, and 4.2% sits in the top ten. What was sequenced was tumor tissue from Merkel cell carcinoma. These receptors all come from a human donor with Merkel cell carcinoma.

The chain couples TRBV6-4 to TRBJ2-2; D is unclear. CDR3 length equals 14 residues. Trimming took off 0 bases at V and 6 bases at J, with 8 bases between the two ends. CDR1 is MRHNA and CDR2 is SNTAGT in the germline V gene. The CDR3 reads CASSDSKSPGELFF. In nucleotides, the CDR3 is TGTGCCAGCAGTGACTCGAAATCCCCCGGGGAGCTGTTTTTT.

This rearrangement joins TRBV7-9 to TRBJ2-2; TRBD2 aligns across 7 bases. CDR1 and CDR2 (germline): SEHNR, FQNEAQ (reference sequence). CDR3 length: 16 amino acids. V shed 6 bases, J shed 5 bases, and the junction held 12 bases outside the gene matches. CDR3 sequence (DNA): TGTGCCAGCAGTTTACTGCGGGGGTCGGGAACCGGGGAGCTGTTTTTT. This encodes CASSLLRGSGTGELFF.

The chain has TRBV7-9 and TRBJ2-3, with D hard to call. Germline V gives CDR1 SEHNR, CDR2 FQNEAQ (reference sequence). This CDR3 spans 11 amino acids. V lost 4 bases, J lost 7 bases, and 6 bases lay in between. The CDR3 DNA reads TGTGCCAGCAGCTCCCCATATACGCAGTATTTT. Amino acid sequence: CASSSPYTQYF.

V and J are TRBV5-4 and TRBJ1-2; 7 bases match TRBD1. The CDR3 has 11 amino acids. The V gene's germline CDR1 is SGHNT and CDR2 YYREEE (reference sequence). Trimming cost V 4 bases and J 11 bases; bases outside gene matches: 5. The CDR3 DNA sequence: TGTGCCAGCAGCGTAACAGGGGCGTACACCTTC. Translation gives CASSVTGAYTF.

The V and J genes are TRBV5-1 and TRBJ2-1; 8 bases align to TRBD1. The CDR3 is 15 amino acids. V lost 4 bases and J lost 2; bases outside the gene matches: 5. Per the germline V gene, CDR1 is SGHRS and CDR2 is YFSETQ. CDR3 DNA sequence: TGCGCCAGCAGCAAACAGGGGGAGCCCTACAATGAGCAGTTCTTC. This gives the protein CASSKQGEPYNEQFF.

The rearrangement joins TRBV4-3 to TRBJ1-6; D is perhaps TRBD1 (6 bases). The V and J ends lost 1 base and 7 bases respectively, with 8 bases between them. This CDR3 has 14 residues. Looked up from germline, CDR1 is LGHNA and CDR2 is YSLEER. CDR3 loop: CASSQVQGNSPLHF. The CDR3 DNA is TGCGCCAGCAGCCAAGTACAGGGAAATTCACCCCTCCACTTT.

Here the CDR3 reads CASSSPGLNSGNTIYF. CDR3 DNA: TGTGCCAGTAGTTCCCCAGGACTCAACTCTGGAAACACCATATATTTT. This chain connects TRBV19 to TRBJ1-3, with unresolved D. V lost 5 bases and J 0 bases, leaving 14 bases between the germline ends. CDR3 length equals 16 residues. Germline V CDR1 and CDR2: LNHDA, SQIVND (reference sequence).

The chain employs TRBV9 and TRBJ2-5; either TRBD1 or TRBD2 may fit D (5 bases each). Per the germline V gene, CDR1 is SGDLS and CDR2 is YYNGEE. This CDR3 has 15 amino acids. Trimming shortened V by 0 bases and J by 2 bases, and 11 bases separated the two germline ends. The CDR3 region has the DNA TGTGCCAGCAGCGTAGCTGTGGGGGAACAAGAGACCCAGTACTTC. The encoded protein is CASSVAVGEQETQYF.

The chain joins TRBV2 to TRBJ1-2; TRBD1 might be the D (5 bases). Germline loops: CDR1 SNHLY, CDR2 FYNNEI. This CDR3 contains 15 residues. The V gene lost 6 bases and the J gene lost 8 bases, with 22 bases spanning the gap. The CDR3 loop reads CASRGDPPGKYGYTF. CDR3 nucleotide sequence: TGTGCCAGCAGGGGGGACCCCCCGGGCAAATACGGCTACACCTTC. The full variable domain, its missing parts supplied by reference TRBV2 and TRBJ1-2, is EPEVTQTPSHQVTQMGQEVILRCVPISNHLYFYWYRQILGQKVEFLVSFYNNEISEKSEIFDDQFSVERPDGSNFTLKIRSTKLEDSAMYFCASRGDPPGKYGYTFGSGTRLTVV.

The V call is TRBV19, the J call TRBJ2-1; TRBD2 matches at 11 bases. This CDR3 comprises 13 residues. Unmatched junction bases numbered 6, after V lost 10 bases and J lost 7 bases. CDR1 LNHDA and CDR2 SQIVND come from the germline V gene (reference sequence). DNA for the CDR3: TGTGCCACCCTTAGCGGGGGGGCTAATGAGCAGTTCTTC. Residues: CATLSGGANEQFF.

The V and J genes are TRBV7-2 and TRBJ2-6; weak D call: TRBD2 (7 bases). CDR3 size: 17 residues. Germline values: CDR1 SGHTA, CDR2 FQGNSA. V was shortened by 6 bases and J by 0 bases, with 15 bases between the two germline ends. The DNA of the CDR3 is TGTGCCAGCAGGCCCGGGGGGCTGGGCTCTGGGGCCAACGTCCTGACTTTC. Protein: CASRPGGLGSGANVLTF. Looking up the rest from reference TRBV7-2 and TRBJ2-6 gives the full variable domain: GAGVSQSPSNKVTEKGKDVELRCDPISGHTALYWYRQSLGQGLEFLIYFQGNSAPDKSGLPSDRFSAERTGGSVSTLTIQRTQQEDSAVYLCASRPGGLGSGANVLTFGAGSRLTVL.

V and J are TRBV25-1 and TRBJ2-2; 7 bases match TRBD1. Germline V gives CDR1 MGHDK, CDR2 SYGVNS. With V trimmed by 9 bases and J by 3 bases, 7 bases remained unmatched. This CDR3 is built from 14 residues. CDR3 in DNA: TGTGCCAGTTACAGGGGTGAGGACACCGGGGAGCTGTTTTTT. Its protein is CASYRGEDTGELFF. The full variable domain, completed using reference TRBV25-1 and TRBJ2-2, is EADIYQTPRYLVIGTGKKITLECSQTMGHDKMYWYQQDPGMELHLIHYSYGVNSTEKGDLSSESTVSRIRTEHFPLTLESARPSHTSQYLCASYRGEDTGELFFGEGSRLTVL.

The J gene is TRBJ2-3, the V gene TRBV19; unclear D gene. Germline values: CDR1 LNHDA, CDR2 SQIVND (reference sequence). Trimming took off 3 bases at V and 0 bases at J, with 4 bases between the two ends. The CDR3 extends over 13 amino acids. The DNA of the CDR3 is TGTGCCAGTAGTATGATCAGCACAGATACGCAGTATTTT. Translating gives CASSMISTDTQYF.